This passage covers 12 T cell receptor beta chains from one sample sequenced in a study of blood T cell repertoires in COVID-19. Repertoires were generated with immunoSEQ multiplex PCR, while TCRdb's copy carries only in-frame clones and drops some. The profile shows approximately 30,000 clones, roughly 90% of them singletons. Sequenced material: peripheral blood. The receptors were gathered from a human donor with active COVID-19. The donor label of this sample is uncertain.

This clone appeared a single time. CDR3 sequence reads: CASSEQDSYNEQFF. The CDR3 nucleotides are TGTGCCAGCAGCGAGCAGGACTCCTACAATGAGCAGTTCTTC. The chain is built from TRBV2 and TRBJ2-1; no clear D gene. The CDR3 consists of 14 residues. Trimming left V 6 bases short and J 0 bases short, with 9 bases between. Germline values: CDR1 SNHLY, CDR2 FYNNEI.

The rearrangement uses TRBV4-2 and TRBJ2-2; 7 bases match TRBD2. Trimming took 0 bases from V and 4 from J; bases not matched to a gene: 5. The germline V gene has CDR1 LGHNA and CDR2 YNFKEQ. There are 16 residues in the CDR3. In DNA form, the CDR3 reads TGTGCCAGCAGCCAAGATGCGGGGGTCGGCACCGGGGAGCTGTTTTTT. It translates to CASSQDAGVGTGELFF.

The rearrangement uses TRBV27 and TRBJ2-3; 7 nucleotides agree with TRBD1. Trimming at V came to 3 bases and at J to 3 bases, leaving 6 bases not matched to a gene. The CDR3 has 15 amino acids. CDR1 and CDR2 (germline): MNHEY, SMNVEV (reference sequence). The CDR3 DNA follows: TGTGCCAGCAGTTTCACAGGGGTAGGGACAGATACGCAGTATTTT. This gives the protein CASSFTGVGTDTQYF.

The chain employs TRBV4-2 and TRBJ2-3; TRBD1 agrees at 9 bases. The J segment lost 2 bases and the V segment lost 4 bases, leaving 4 bases of the junction unmatched. Germline CDR1 reads LGHNA; CDR2 reads YNFKEQ. This CDR3 region has 15 residues. The CDR3 coding sequence is TGTGCCAGCAGCCTGGGACAGGGATACACAGATACGCAGTATTTT. It yields the protein CASSLGQGYTDTQYF.

The V and J genes are TRBV4-3 and TRBJ1-5; TRBD1 might be the D (6 bases). The germline V and J ends were trimmed by 8 bases and 4 bases, with 15 bases remaining between them. Germline values: CDR1 LGHNA, CDR2 YSLEER. The CDR3 has 14 residues. Here the CDR3 DNA reads TGCGCCAGCTCCCGGGGACAAGAAAATCAGCCCCAGCATTTT. Translated, it gives CASSRGQENQPQHF.

This clone was recorded a few times. The chain links TRBV15 to TRBJ2-6, with D perhaps TRBD2 (6 bases). Trimming took 0 bases from V and 4 from J, leaving 16 bases between them. Germline assignment: CDR1 LNHNV and CDR2 YYDKDF (reference sequence). The CDR3 consists of 18 residues. CDR3 sequence reads: CATSRDLGGVFGANVLTF. Here the CDR3 DNA reads TGTGCCACCAGCAGAGATTTGGGAGGAGTGTTCGGGGCCAACGTCCTGACTTTC.

The rearrangement uses TRBV18 and TRBJ2-5, with a possible D match to TRBD2 (5 bases). V was cut by 2 bases and J by 0 bases, with 16 bases left in between. This CDR3 spans 17 amino acids. CDR1 is KGHSH and CDR2 is LQKENI in the germline V gene. The CDR3 nucleotides read TGTGCCAGCTCACCAGGCGGCGGACTGAGGTACCAAGAGACCCAGTACTTC. It yields the protein CASSPGGGLRYQETQYF.

The chain uses TRBV11-2 and TRBJ2-7, with D tentatively TRBD2 (6 bases). CDR3 length: 14 residues. Germline lookup yields CDR1 SGHAT and CDR2 FQNNGV. V shed 5 bases and J shed 0 bases, with 11 bases lying between them. The CDR3 DNA reads as TGTGCCAGCAGCAGGACTACCCTCTCCTACGAGCAGTACTTC. Amino acid sequence: CASSRTTLSYEQYF.

The chain combines TRBV5-6 with TRBJ2-3; D is ambiguous. The germline V and J ends were trimmed by 0 bases and 1 base, with 9 bases remaining between them. The CDR3 is 15 amino acids. The germline V gene has CDR1 SGHDT and CDR2 YYEEEE. CDR3 bases: TGTGCCAGCAGCTTGGGTCGGGTCGGCACAGATACGCAGTATTTT. This encodes CASSLGRVGTDTQYF. The full variable domain, completed using reference TRBV5-6 and TRBJ2-3, is DAGVTQSPTHLIKTRGQQVTLRCSPKSGHDTVSWYQQALGQGPQFIFQYYEEEERQRGNFPDRFSGHQFPNYSSELNVNALLLGDSALYLCASSLGRVGTDTQYFGPGTRLTVL.

This clone was counted a single time. The V and J genes are TRBV4-1 and TRBJ2-4; 10 bases match TRBD2. V lost 1 base to trimming and J lost 0 bases; unmatched junction nucleotides: 9. Germline CDR1 reads MGHRA; CDR2 reads YSYEKL. The CDR3 is 19 residues long. The CDR3 spells CASSQGASGSSLAKNIQYF. The CDR3 DNA sequence: TGCGCCAGCAGCCAAGGGGCTAGCGGGAGCTCTTTAGCCAAAAACATTCAGTACTTC.

The gene calls are TRBV19 and TRBJ2-1; 11 bases fit TRBD2. CDR1 and CDR2 (germline): LNHDA, SQIVND (reference sequence). This CDR3 is built from 13 residues. Trimming at V came to 8 bases and at J to 6 bases, leaving 3 bases not matched to a gene. Here the CDR3 DNA reads TGTGCCAGTCGGCTAGCGGGAGGCAATGAGCAGTTCTTC. Its translation is CASRLAGGNEQFF.

This chain uses TRBV19 with TRBJ1-4, with D perhaps TRBD1 (6 bases). V shed 1 base and J shed 4 bases, with 10 bases lying between them. Germline CDR1 reads LNHDA; CDR2 reads SQIVND (reference sequence). This CDR3 has 15 residues. The CDR3 here is CASSIGQGFNEKLFF. The CDR3 bases are TGTGCCAGTAGTATAGGCCAGGGGTTTAATGAAAAACTGTTTTTT.